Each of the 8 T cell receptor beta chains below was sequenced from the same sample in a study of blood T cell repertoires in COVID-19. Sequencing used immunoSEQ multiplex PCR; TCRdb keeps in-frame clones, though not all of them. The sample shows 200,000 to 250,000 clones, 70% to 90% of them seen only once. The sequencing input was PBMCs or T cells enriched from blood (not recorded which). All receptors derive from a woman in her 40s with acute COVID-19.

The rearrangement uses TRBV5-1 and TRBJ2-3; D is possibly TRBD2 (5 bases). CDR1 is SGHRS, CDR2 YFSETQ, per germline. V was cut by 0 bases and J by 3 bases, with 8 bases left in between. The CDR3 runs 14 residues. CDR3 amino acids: CASSLGLATDTQYF. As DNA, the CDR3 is TGCGCCAGCAGCTTGGGCCTAGCAACAGATACGCAGTATTTT.

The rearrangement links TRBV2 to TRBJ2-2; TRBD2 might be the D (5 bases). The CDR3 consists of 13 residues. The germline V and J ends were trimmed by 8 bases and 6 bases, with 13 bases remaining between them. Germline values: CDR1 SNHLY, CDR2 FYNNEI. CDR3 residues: CASARGWAGELFF. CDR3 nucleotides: TGTGCCAGCGCCCGGGGTTGGGCCGGGGAGCTGTTTTTT.

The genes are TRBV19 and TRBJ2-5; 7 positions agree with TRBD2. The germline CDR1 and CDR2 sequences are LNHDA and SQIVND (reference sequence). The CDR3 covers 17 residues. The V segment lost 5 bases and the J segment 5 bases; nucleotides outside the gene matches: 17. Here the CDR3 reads CASSPGSGGALVETQYF. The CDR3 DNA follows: TGTGCCAGTAGTCCCGGTTCGGGGGGAGCCTTAGTCGAGACCCAGTACTTC. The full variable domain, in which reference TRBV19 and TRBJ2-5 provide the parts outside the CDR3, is DGGITQSPKYLFRKEGQNVTLSCEQNLNHDAMYWYRQDPGQGLRLIYYSQIVNDFQKGDIAEGYSVSREKKESFPLTVTSAQKNPTAFYLCASSPGSGGALVETQYFGPGTRLLVL.

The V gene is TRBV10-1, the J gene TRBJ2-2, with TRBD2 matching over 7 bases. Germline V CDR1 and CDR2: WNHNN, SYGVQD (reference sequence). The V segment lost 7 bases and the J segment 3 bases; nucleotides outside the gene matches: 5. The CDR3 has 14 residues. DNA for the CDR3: TGCGCCAGCAAGCGGGAACTTCACACCGGGGAGCTGTTTTTT. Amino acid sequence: CASKRELHTGELFF.

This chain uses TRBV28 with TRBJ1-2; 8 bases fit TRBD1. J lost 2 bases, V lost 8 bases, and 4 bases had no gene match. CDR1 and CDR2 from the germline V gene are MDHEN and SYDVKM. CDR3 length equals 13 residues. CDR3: CASGAGGNYGYTF. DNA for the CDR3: TGTGCCAGCGGGGCAGGGGGCAACTATGGCTACACCTTC.

As DNA, the CDR3 is TGTGCCAGCAGCCCGCTTACAGGGGAAACTGAAGCTTTCTTT. Translated: CASSPLTGETEAFF. V and J are TRBV7-7 and TRBJ1-1, with 7 bases aligning to TRBD1. The V and J ends lost 5 bases and 5 bases, in that order; junction bases with no gene match: 8. There are 14 residues in the CDR3. CDR1 and CDR2 (germline): SSHAT, FNYEAQ (reference sequence).

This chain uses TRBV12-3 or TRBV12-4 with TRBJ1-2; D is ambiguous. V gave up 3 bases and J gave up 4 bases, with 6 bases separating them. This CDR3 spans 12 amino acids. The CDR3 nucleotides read TGTGCCAGCAGTTTCCGGTTCTATGGCTACACCTTC. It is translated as CASSFRFYGYTF.

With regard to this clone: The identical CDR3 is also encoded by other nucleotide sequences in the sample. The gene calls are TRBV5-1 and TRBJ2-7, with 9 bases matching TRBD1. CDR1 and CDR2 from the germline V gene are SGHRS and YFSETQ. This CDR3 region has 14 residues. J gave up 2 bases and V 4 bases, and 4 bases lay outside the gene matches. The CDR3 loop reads CASSPGTGTYEQYF. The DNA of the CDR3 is TGCGCCAGCAGCCCCGGGACAGGGACCTACGAGCAGTACTTC. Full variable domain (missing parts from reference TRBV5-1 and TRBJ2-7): KAGVTQTPRYLIKTRGQQVTLSCSPISGHRSVSWYQQTPGQGLQFLFEYFSETQRNKGNFPGRFSGRQFSNSRSEMNVSTLELGDSALYLCASSPGTGTYEQYFGPGTRLTVT.